These 17 T cell receptor beta chains share one sample of origin, sequenced in a study of response to subunit inactivated influenza vaccine (dated by TCRdb to the late 2010s). Libraries were constructed by RT-PCR. Sequencer: Illumina HiSeq 2500. The public reads were quality trimmed at Q25 with fastp and then assembled into clones with MiXCR by TCRdb, keeping productive beta chains. Rows matching on CDR3 protein sequence are summarized as one entry with the most common DNA and genes. The sample table holds roughly 710,000 distinct CDR3 sequences, of which about 14% were seen once. The ten largest clones capture less than 8.5% of the sample. This specimen consisted of PBMCs from blood, obtained less than 15 days before vaccination. The receptors come from a man aged 45 to 65 who received an inactivated influenza vaccine. Donor details come from another sample of the same person, matched by shared clones.

Here the CDR3 reads CASSVTLRGYNEQFF. The CDR3 DNA reads TGTGCCAGCAGTGTGACACTCAGGGGCTACAATGAGCAGTTCTTC. This chain joins TRBV6-1 and TRBJ2-1; tentative D call: TRBD1 (6 bases). Germline CDR1 and CDR2: MNHNS and SASEGT. The CDR3 runs 15 residues. V lost 4 bases and J lost 3, with 13 bases in between.

This clonotype has just a few counts. The J gene is TRBJ2-7, the V gene TRBV7-2, with a tentative D call TRBD2 (7 bases). This CDR3 is built from 15 residues. The ends were cut back, 6 bases at V and 0 bases at J, with 15 bases in the middle. Germline V gives CDR1 SGHTA, CDR2 FQGNSA. CDR3 sequence reads: CASSRGGASSYEQYF. CDR3 DNA: TGTGCCAGCAGTAGGGGGGGGGCTTCCTCCTACGAGCAGTACTTC.

The chain couples TRBV5-6 to TRBJ2-3; D uncertain. Germline values: CDR1 SGHDT, CDR2 YYEEEE. The V end was cut by 4 bases, the J end by 7 bases, with 10 bases between. The CDR3 totals 12 residues. The CDR3 DNA reads as TGTGCCAGCAGCATTCATCAGAATACGCAGTATTTT. The encoded protein is CASSIHQNTQYF.

The V gene is TRBV28, the J gene TRBJ1-4; D is perhaps TRBD1 (5 bases). Trimming removed 2 bases from V and 8 bases from J, with 15 bases in between. This CDR3 region has 15 residues. Per germline, CDR1 MDHEN and CDR2 SYDVKM. The CDR3 DNA follows: TGTGCCAGCAGTTTAGGCGGCAGGGCGGACGAAAAACTGTTTTTT. Translated: CASSLGGRADEKLFF.

This clonotype was observed a handful of times. The CDR3 sequence: CASSRVDTEAFF. CDR3 sequence (DNA): TGTGCCAGCAGCAGGGTGGACACTGAAGCTTTCTTT. The chain recombines TRBV5-4 with TRBJ1-1; D is unresolved. V dropped 4 bases and J dropped 3 bases, with 7 bases sitting between them. This CDR3 has 12 amino acids. The germline CDR1 and CDR2 sequences are SGHNT and YYREEE (reference sequence).

The V gene is TRBV20-1, the J gene TRBJ2-1; 9 nucleotides line up with TRBD2. The trim removed 4 bases at V and 7 bases at J, leaving 14 bases unmatched. The CDR3 has 16 amino acids. Per the germline V gene, CDR1 is DFQATT and CDR2 is SNEGSKA (reference sequence). CDR3 bases: TGCAGTGCTAATCTTGTTAGCGGGGGCTCCGGGAATGAGCAGTTCTTC. This encodes CSANLVSGGSGNEQFF.

There are many counts of this clonotype. V gene TRBV29-1 combines with J gene TRBJ2-1; TRBD2 agrees at 11 bases. J was trimmed by 4 bases and V by 7 bases; bases with no gene match: 6. Germline V CDR1 and CDR2: SQVTM, ANQGSEA. The CDR3 covers 14 residues. This chain's CDR3 is CSGSGGEGYNEQFF. The CDR3 nucleotides are TGCAGCGGTAGCGGGGGGGAAGGGTACAATGAGCAGTTCTTC.

This clonotype was seen more than once but under ten times. V is TRBV24-1 and J is TRBJ2-3; D is perhaps TRBD2 (6 bases). V lost 11 bases and J lost 3, with 17 bases in between. There are 14 residues in the CDR3. Germline V gene data show CDR1 as KGHDR and CDR2 as SFDVKD. The CDR3 loop reads CARKAAGITDTQYF. The DNA of the CDR3 is TGTGCCAGGAAGGCTGCGGGAATTACAGATACGCAGTATTTT.

The chain carries TRBV19 and TRBJ1-2, with 8 bases identical to TRBD1. The length of the CDR3 is 15 residues. Germline trimming cut 4 bases from V and 4 bases from J; bases unmatched to any gene: 8. From germline, CDR1 is LNHDA and CDR2 SQIVND (reference sequence). DNA of the CDR3: TGTGCCAGTAGTAACCCGGGACAGGCCAGCTATGGCTACACCTTC. Encoded protein: CASSNPGQASYGYTF. The entire variable domain, with the rest obtained from reference TRBV19 and TRBJ1-2, is as follows: DGGITQSPKYLFRKEGQNVTLSCEQNLNHDAMYWYRQDPGQGLRLIYYSQIVNDFQKGDIAEGYSVSREKKESFPLTVTSAQKNPTAFYLCASSNPGQASYGYTFGSGTRLTVV.

This clonotype was seen only a few times. V and J are TRBV20-1 and TRBJ2-7; 7 nucleotides line up with TRBD1. J was trimmed by 2 bases and V by 3 bases; bases with no gene match: 10. The CDR3 covers 15 residues. Per the germline V gene, CDR1 is DFQATT and CDR2 is SNEGSKA (reference sequence). As DNA, the CDR3 is TGCAGTGCTAGCTCCCCGACAGGGATCCCCTACGAGCAGTACTTC. Protein: CSASSPTGIPYEQYF.

This clonotype was counted ten times or more. The chain employs TRBV7-6 and TRBJ2-3; no firm D call. The germline V gene encodes CDR1 SGHVS and CDR2 FNYEAQ. The CDR3 is 12 amino acids. Deletions cut 1 base from V and 10 bases from J, with 9 bases between. CDR3 coding DNA: TGTGCCAGCAGCTTAGATAGGGTGCCGCAGTATTTT. It translates to CASSLDRVPQYF.

In its sample, this clonotype was seen a few times. The V call is TRBV7-2, the J call TRBJ2-1, with TRBD2 matching over 10 bases. The trim removed 3 bases at V and 2 bases at J, leaving 1 base unmatched. This CDR3 has 15 amino acids. Germline V gives CDR1 SGHTA, CDR2 FQGNSA. The CDR3 loop is CASSFSGRPYNEQFF. The CDR3 DNA reads TGTGCCAGCAGCTTTAGCGGGAGGCCCTACAATGAGCAGTTCTTC.

J is TRBJ2-2 and V is TRBV10-3, with 7 bases identical to TRBD2. The V segment lost 10 bases and the J segment 2 bases; nucleotides outside the gene matches: 7. This CDR3 is 14 amino acids long. Germline V CDR1 and CDR2: ENHRY, SYGVKD. The CDR3 region is CATSLAENTGELFF. As DNA, the CDR3 is TGTGCCACCAGCCTAGCGGAAAACACCGGGGAGCTGTTTTTT.

The chain carries TRBV12-3 or TRBV12-4 and TRBJ2-1, with TRBD2 matching over 7 bases. The CDR3 length is 15 residues. V gave up 2 bases and J gave up 3 bases; unmatched junction bases: 4. The CDR3 region is CASSLIGRIYNEQFF. The CDR3 DNA reads TGTGCCAGCAGTTTAATCGGGAGGATCTACAATGAGCAGTTCTTC.

V gene TRBV18 combines with J gene TRBJ2-7; perhaps TRBD2 as D (6 bases). This CDR3 contains 15 residues. The V and J ends lost 4 bases and 3 bases respectively, with 16 bases between them. Germline V gene lookup returns CDR1 KGHSH and CDR2 LQKENI. In DNA, the CDR3 is TGTGCCAGCTCACGCACCGCCCTAGCGAGCTACGAGCAGTACTTC. Protein: CASSRTALASYEQYF.

The sample holds a few counts of this clonotype. The CDR3 DNA reads as TGTGCCAGCAGTTCATCTTTCGGGGCGCTAGCCAAAAACATTCAGTACTTC. Protein product: CASSSSFGALAKNIQYF. J is TRBJ2-4 and V is TRBV6-2 or TRBV6-3; either TRBD1 or TRBD2 may fit D (5 bases each). Trimming took 4 bases from V and 0 from J, leaving 16 bases between them. Germline CDR1 and CDR2: MNHEY and SVGEGT. The CDR3 spans 17 residues.

This clonotype was seen at least ten times. V and J are TRBV24-1 and TRBJ2-3; a weak D match, TRBD1 (5 bases). From germline, CDR1 is KGHDR and CDR2 SFDVKD. Trimming left V 4 bases short and J 2 bases short, with 12 bases between. CDR3 length: 15 amino acids. CDR3 coding DNA: TGTGCCACCAGTGACGAACCAGGGTACACAGATACGCAGTATTTT. Translation gives CATSDEPGYTDTQYF.